The next 12 T cell receptor beta chains were all read from a single sample in a study of blood T cells in healthy people across ages. With a J-beta primer mix and a sample-barcoded 5' primer, a second PCR ran about 7 to 12 cycles. One entry per CDR3 protein results from TCRdb running MiXCR on the 5' RACE reads. The data hold 1,300,000 or so distinct CDR3 sequences, with approximately 59% observed a single time. Material for sequencing was blood. These receptors all come from a young man in good health.

The chain employs TRBV28 and TRBJ2-1, with 12 nucleotides matching TRBD2. Germline CDR1 MDHEN, CDR2 SYDVKM. The trim removed 8 bases at V and 3 bases at J, leaving 5 bases unmatched. The CDR3 contains 15 residues. Here the CDR3 reads CASDTSGGLYNEQFF. CDR3 bases: TGTGCCAGCGACACTAGCGGGGGGCTCTACAATGAGCAGTTCTTC.

The V and J genes are TRBV20-1 and TRBJ1-1; D is unresolved. The CDR3 is made up of 11 amino acids. V dropped 6 bases and J dropped 8 bases, with 13 bases sitting between them. Germline-derived CDR1 and CDR2 are DFQATT and SNEGSKA (reference sequence). CDR3 loop: CSARTTLEAFF. For the CDR3, the DNA is TGCAGTGCCCGGACCACGTTGGAAGCTTTCTTT.

The genes are TRBV21-1 and TRBJ2-3; the table gives TRBD2 as D, unverified against the DNA. TRBV21-1 is deemed a pseudogene. This CDR3 region has 18 residues. The CDR3 reads CASSKQGTSRPSTDTQYF. The CDR3 region has the DNA TGTGCCAGCAGCAAACAGGGGACTAGCCGACCGAGCACAGATACGCAGTATTTT.

This clonotype has just a few counts. The rearrangement joins TRBV24-1 to TRBJ2-7, with 7 bases fitting TRBD1. V was clipped by 3 bases and J by 1 base; unmatched bases: 2. The CDR3 runs to 14 residues. Germline CDR1 reads KGHDR; CDR2 reads SFDVKD. The CDR3 sequence is CATSDETGSYEQYF. The CDR3 bases are TGTGCCACCAGTGATGAGACAGGGTCCTACGAGCAGTACTTC.

The chain is built from TRBV5-1 and TRBJ2-7, with 8 bases identical to TRBD1. With 4 bases clipped from V and 4 bases from J, the junction kept 4 bases outside the gene matches. The CDR3 spans 13 residues. The germline gives CDR1 SGHRS, CDR2 YFSETQ. The CDR3 sequence: CASSNGQGYEQYF. The DNA for the CDR3 is TGCGCCAGCAGCAACGGACAGGGTTACGAGCAGTACTTC. The whole variable domain, filled in from reference TRBV5-1 and TRBJ2-7, reads KAGVTQTPRYLIKTRGQQVTLSCSPISGHRSVSWYQQTPGQGLQFLFEYFSETQRNKGNFPGRFSGRQFSNSRSEMNVSTLELGDSALYLCASSNGQGYEQYFGPGTRLTVT.

The J gene is TRBJ2-4, the V gene TRBV2, with D perhaps TRBD2 (6 bases). The CDR3 consists of 14 residues. Germline V gene data show CDR1 as SNHLY and CDR2 as FYNNEI. V dropped 0 bases and J dropped 7 bases, with 10 bases sitting between them. Here the CDR3 reads CASSEAGGKNIQYF. DNA of the CDR3: TGTGCCAGCAGTGAAGCGGGGGGAAAGAACATTCAGTACTTC.

This clonotype was observed a few times. The chain recombines TRBV10-3 with TRBJ2-5, with 13 positions matching TRBD2. CDR1 and CDR2 from the germline V gene are ENHRY and SYGVKD. CDR3 length equals 16 residues. V dropped 6 bases and J dropped 5; count of bases not matched to a gene: 9. The CDR3 reads CAISPAPTSGGETQYF. The CDR3 DNA is TGTGCCATCAGCCCGGCTCCGACTAGCGGGGGGGAGACCCAGTACTTC.

About this clonotype itself: An end of the junction does not agree with germline; a read error may underlie this. The chain has TRBV25-1 and TRBJ1-2; 7 bases agree with TRBD1. Germline CDR1 and CDR2: MGHDK and SYGVNS. This CDR3 spans 15 amino acids. The DNA for the CDR3 is TGTGCCAGCAGCAGGGGGGCGGCAGCTAACTATGACTACACCTTC. Its protein is CASSRGAAANYDYTF.

The chain couples TRBV20-1 to TRBJ2-1; 13 bases agree with TRBD2. Unmatched junction bases numbered 8, after V lost 6 bases and J lost 3 bases. This CDR3 has 16 amino acids. Germline V gene sequence: CDR1 DFQATT, CDR2 SNEGSKA (reference sequence). The CDR3 DNA reads TGCAGTGCCGGGACTAGCGGGATTACAGGCTACAATGAGCAGTTCTTC. Protein sequence: CSAGTSGITGYNEQFF.

The CDR3 sequence is CASSPQSGLLNNEQFF. The CDR3 nucleotides are TGTGCCAGCAGCCCTCAGAGCGGGCTCCTCAACAATGAGCAGTTCTTC. This chain uses TRBV4-2 with TRBJ2-1; D may be TRBD2 (6 bases). Trimming removed 4 bases at V and 5 bases at J, with 18 bases between. The length of the CDR3 is 16 residues. Germline CDR1 reads LGHNA; CDR2 reads YNFKEQ.

The rearrangement uses TRBV3-1 and TRBJ1-2; weak D call: TRBD1 (5 bases). This CDR3 spans 15 amino acids. Trimming took 1 base from V and 3 from J, leaving 12 bases between them. Germline V gives CDR1 LGHDT, CDR2 YNNKEL (reference sequence). CDR3 nucleotide sequence: TGTGCCAGCAGCCAAGTGGGAGGGGTCGACTATGGCTACACCTTC. Amino acid sequence: CASSQVGGVDYGYTF.

The table lists this clonotype with a few counts. CDR3 sequence (DNA): TGTGCCAGCATCCCGGGACTGGGCTACAATGAGCAGTTCTTC. Translating it yields CASIPGLGYNEQFF. V gene TRBV12-3 or TRBV12-4 combines with J gene TRBJ2-1; maybe TRBD2 (6 bases). This CDR3 has 14 amino acids. V lost 7 bases, J lost 3 bases, and 13 bases lay in between.